A single sample is the source of the 17 T cell receptor beta chains below, sequenced in a study of shared clonotypes between healthy human individuals. Only in-frame clones appear in the TCRdb table, and some are missing; sequencing was by immunoSEQ multiplex PCR. The data hold roughly 300,000 clones, with around 87% observed a single time. Sequences were obtained from memory CD8+ T cells sorted from blood. As for subset: CD45RO+ cells pooled with CCR7-negative TemRA cells. The receptor set was obtained from a man younger than 35 in good health.

The rearrangement joins TRBV2 to TRBJ1-5; D may be TRBD1 (5 bases). The V and J ends lost 8 bases and 5 bases respectively, with 19 bases between them. This CDR3 region has 15 residues. From germline, CDR1 is SNHLY and CDR2 FYNNEI. CDR3 in amino acids: CASGLRDSSDQPQHF. The CDR3 bases are TGTGCCAGCGGCTTGAGAGACAGTTCTGATCAGCCCCAGCATTTT.

V and J are TRBV10-3 and TRBJ1-1; TRBD1 matches at 7 bases. Trimming at V came to 2 bases and at J to 1 base, leaving 4 bases not matched to a gene. The CDR3 is 15 amino acids. Germline CDR1 ENHRY, CDR2 SYGVKD. CDR3 bases: TGTGCCATCAGTGAGCAGACAGGGCAGAACACTGAAGCTTTCTTT. Translated, it gives CAISEQTGQNTEAFF.

The J gene is TRBJ2-5, the V gene TRBV25-1; no reliable D call. From germline, CDR1 is MGHDK and CDR2 SYGVNS. The CDR3 has 15 amino acids. V dropped 2 bases and J dropped 2 bases, with 12 bases sitting between them. The DNA of the CDR3 is TGTGCCAGCAGTGAAGGGCTAGGGTGGCAAGAGACCCAGTACTTC. Its translation is CASSEGLGWQETQYF.

A single count supports this clone. The V gene is TRBV6-6, the J gene TRBJ1-1; no definite D call. There are 16 residues in the CDR3. Trimming pared 6 bases from V and 0 bases from J, leaving 17 bases between. CDR1 and CDR2 from the germline V gene are MNHNY and SVGAGI (reference sequence). CDR3 in amino acids: CASRQQHDVVNTEAFF. Here the CDR3 DNA reads TGTGCCAGCAGGCAGCAGCACGATGTCGTGAACACTGAAGCTTTCTTT.

The sample holds one count of this clone. Additional DNA sequences in this sample encode the identical CDR3. This rearrangement joins TRBV11-2 to TRBJ2-7; 9 positions agree with TRBD1. The CDR3 is 14 amino acids. Germline CDR1 reads SGHAT; CDR2 reads FQNNGV. The V gene end was trimmed by 3 bases and the J gene end by 1 base; junction bases not matched to a gene: 1. Written as DNA, the CDR3 is TGTGCCAGCAGCTTTGGGACAGGGTCCTACGAGCAGTACTTC. Protein sequence: CASSFGTGSYEQYF.

In this sample, this clone turned up once. The gene calls are TRBV15 and TRBJ2-7; no clear D. Per the germline V gene, CDR1 is LNHNV and CDR2 is YYDKDF (reference sequence). The CDR3 totals 14 residues. V was shortened by 5 bases and J by 0 bases, with 11 bases between the two germline ends. The DNA for the CDR3 is TGTGCCACCAGCGCAGGTGAGAGCTCCTACGAGCAGTACTTC. This gives the protein CATSAGESSYEQYF.

The chain carries TRBV14 and TRBJ2-7, with D possibly TRBD1 on 5 matching bases. The germline V and J ends were trimmed by 4 bases and 6 bases, with 13 bases remaining between them. Germline values: CDR1 SGHDN, CDR2 FVKESK. The CDR3 loop spans 13 amino acids. The CDR3 DNA sequence: TGTGCCAGCAGCCCTGGCTGGGGCCGCGAGCAGTACTTC. Protein sequence: CASSPGWGREQYF.

The chain is built from TRBV6-1 and TRBJ2-7; 8 positions agree with TRBD2. V was pared by 10 bases and J by 9 bases, with 20 bases of the junction left unmatched. This CDR3 region has 15 residues. CDR1 is MNHNS, CDR2 SASEGT, per germline. The CDR3 region is CAIRSVSGSRQGQYF. CDR3 DNA: TGTGCCATCCGCTCCGTGAGCGGGAGCCGCCAGGGGCAGTACTTC.

This chain joins TRBV19 and TRBJ2-1; a possible D gene is TRBD2 (5 bases). The CDR3 loop spans 14 amino acids. Germline CDR1 and CDR2: LNHDA and SQIVND (reference sequence). Trimming removed 4 bases at V and 1 base at J, with 8 bases between. The CDR3: CASSSGPSYNEQFF. CDR3 coding DNA: TGTGCCAGTAGTAGCGGGCCATCCTACAATGAGCAGTTCTTC.

This sequence joins TRBV30 and TRBJ1-1, with a possible D match to TRBD1 (5 bases). The germline gives CDR1 GTSNPN, CDR2 SVGIG (reference sequence). V was cut by 5 bases and J by 0 bases, with 13 bases left in between. This CDR3 is built from 14 residues. The CDR3 loop is CAWGAEGMNTEAFF. The CDR3 DNA reads TGTGCCTGGGGGGCTGAAGGAATGAACACTGAAGCTTTCTTT.

This clone was picked up a small number of times. V is TRBV30 and J is TRBJ2-1, with D maybe TRBD1 (5 bases). Trimming took off 0 bases at V and 1 base at J, with 10 bases between the two ends. Per the germline V gene, CDR1 is GTSNPN and CDR2 is SVGIG (reference sequence). The CDR3 covers 15 residues. The CDR3: CAWSVWPGSYNEQFF. Here the CDR3 DNA reads TGTGCCTGGAGTGTATGGCCAGGGTCCTACAATGAGCAGTTCTTC.

This sequence joins TRBV11-2 and TRBJ2-1; 14 bases align to TRBD2. CDR1 and CDR2 (germline): SGHAT, FQNNGV. With 5 bases clipped from V and 2 bases from J, the junction kept 5 bases outside the gene matches. The CDR3 has 17 amino acids. The CDR3 reads CASSLGTSGGPYNEQFF. DNA for the CDR3: TGTGCCAGCAGCCTTGGGACTAGCGGGGGACCCTACAATGAGCAGTTCTTC.

The chain links TRBV9 to TRBJ2-7; D is unclear. CDR1 is SGDLS and CDR2 is YYNGEE in the germline V gene. CDR3 size: 13 residues. V was clipped by 4 bases and J by 3 bases, with 11 bases between them. CDR3 DNA: TGTGCCAGCAGCTCGGACGCATACTACGAGCAGTACTTC. This sequence encodes CASSSDAYYEQYF.

The chain employs TRBV27 and TRBJ1-5; TRBD1 might be the D (5 bases). Germline V gene lookup returns CDR1 MNHEY and CDR2 SMNVEV (reference sequence). CDR3 size: 14 residues. Trimming removed 5 bases from V and 0 bases from J, with 8 bases in between. CDR3 coding DNA: TGTGCCAGCAGTCTACAGGATAGCAATCAGCCCCAGCATTTT. Translation: CASSLQDSNQPQHF.

V gene TRBV19 combines with J gene TRBJ2-1, with 10 bases aligning to TRBD1. CDR3 length: 16 amino acids. V was pared by 4 bases and J by 7 bases, with 10 bases of the junction left unmatched. Germline V gene sequence: CDR1 LNHDA, CDR2 SQIVND (reference sequence). In nucleotides, the CDR3 is TGTGCCAGTAGTACTCGGGACAGGGGATTACAGAATGAGCAGTTCTTC. It encodes CASSTRDRGLQNEQFF.

The chain recombines TRBV13 with TRBJ2-7, with D tentatively TRBD1 (6 bases). Trimming took 4 bases from V and 3 from J, leaving 10 bases between them. The V gene's germline CDR1 is PRHDT and CDR2 FYEKMQ (reference sequence). The CDR3 sequence is 13 residues long. The CDR3 here is CASSSGEVYEQYF. CDR3 coding DNA: TGTGCCAGCAGCTCAGGGGAAGTCTACGAGCAGTACTTC.

This sequence joins TRBV7-2 and TRBJ2-3; D remains ambiguous. The germline V and J ends were trimmed by 0 bases and 3 bases, with 7 bases remaining between them. Looked up from germline, CDR1 is SGHTA and CDR2 is FQGNSA. The CDR3 has 14 residues. CDR3 protein: CASSLAGATDTQYF. As DNA, the CDR3 is TGTGCCAGCAGCTTAGCGGGCGCAACAGATACGCAGTATTTT.